This is a list of T cell receptor beta chains from one sample in a study of OX40 agonist ivuxolimab in advanced cancers. Assay used: immunoSEQ multiplex PCR; TCRdb lists only in-frame clones, some missing. Among 8,000 to 9,500 clones, around 87% were seen once, and the ten largest hold approximately 4.8%. This specimen consisted of CD4+ or CD8+ T cells sorted from blood, obtained in a trial of the OX40 agonist ivuxolimab. These receptors were collected from an adult with an advanced solid tumor such as melanoma, head and neck, liver or kidney cancer. The CDR3 runs from the conserved cysteine through the conserved F or W.

V,J,CDR3
TRBV2,TRBJ2-1,CASLRGVPTYNEQFF
TRBV19,TRBJ2-2,CASTDRLNTGELFF
TRBV29-1,TRBJ1-2,CSVGGTAYGYTF
TRBV9,TRBJ2-3,CASSVRQGADTQYF
TRBV21-1,TRBJ2-5,CASSTSSTSGRGETQYF
TRBV6-1,TRBJ2-2,CASSELAGVAGELFF
TRBV10-3,TRBJ1-4,CAGGGTDEKLFF
TRBV4-1,TRBJ1-5,CASSQPYRGGNQPQHF
TRBV6-1,TRBJ2-1,CASSRGTSGIYEQFF
TRBV19,TRBJ2-2,CASTRISGTYTGELFF
TRBV5-1,TRBJ2-3,CASSPGSADTQYF
TRBV2,TRBJ1-6,CASAEGQGGNSPLHF
TRBV10-3,TRBJ1-2,CAISELDYYGYTF
TRBV5-4,TRBJ1-1,CASSLEQRNTEAFF
TRBV5-1,TRBJ1-6,CASSPGTGANSPLHF
TRBV7-8,TRBJ1-1,CASSFYRGIGLNTEAFF
TRBV21-1,TRBJ2-1,CASSKVSGLRYNEQFF
TRBV19,TRBJ2-1,CASSPRGYNEQFF
TRBV7-3,TRBJ1-1,CASSLTGVNTEAFF
TRBV29-1,TRBJ2-1,CSARLAGGPRLVLNEQFF
TRBV19,TRBJ2-1,CASSPRVAGGFNEQFF
TRBV9,TRBJ1-1,CASSPRGRGNTEAFF
TRBV7-9,TRBJ1-1,CASSLNQGNTEAFF
TRBV9,TRBJ2-5,CASSLQGGGETQYF
TRBV19,TRBJ1-1,CASSIPQGTEAFF
TRBV5-1,TRBJ2-1,CASSLTDRVQNEQFF
TRBV7-9,TRBJ2-1,CASSPGTATRFNNEQFF
TRBV9,TRBJ2-5,CASSSNFRLAGYHQETQYF
TRBV7-7,TRBJ2-3,CASSSFQAGAVDTQYF
TRBV29-1,TRBJ1-5,CSVEGAGGGQPQHF
TRBV7-9,TRBJ2-5,CASSGLAGGQETQYF
TRBV7-2,TRBJ2-7,CASSLALYEQYF
TRBV5-1,TRBJ2-7,CASSFGTGAFEQYF
TRBV9,TRBJ2-1,CASSVLSGYEQFF
TRBV7-9,TRBJ2-7,CASSLPTVREGSYEQYF
TRBV27,TRBJ2-1,CASSLSDRYNEQFF
TRBV5-4,TRBJ1-2,CASFSRKTYGYTF
TRBV2,TRBJ1-6,CASSAQDWAPLHF
TRBV5-1,TRBJ2-2,CASSYQGNTGELFF
TRBV6-1,TRBJ1-2,CASRDMVVGYTF
TRBV28,TRBJ1-5,CASSLSGGGFEYSNQPQHF
TRBV7-2,TRBJ2-7,CASNLGGRLFAKQYF
TRBV7-3,TRBJ2-1,CASSRGTGSGFSSYNEQFF
TRBV9,TRBJ2-1,CASSVEREGSYNEQFF
TRBV4-1,TRBJ2-4,CASSLTSGVGKNIQYF
TRBV2,TRBJ2-6,CASSQQGAGANVLTF
TRBV30,TRBJ2-7,CAWGSAYEQYF
TRBV27,TRBJ1-5,CASGLGQSDQPQHF
TRBV6-5,TRBJ2-4,CASSRQGANIQYF
TRBV7-2,TRBJ2-1,CASSRGHYNEQFF